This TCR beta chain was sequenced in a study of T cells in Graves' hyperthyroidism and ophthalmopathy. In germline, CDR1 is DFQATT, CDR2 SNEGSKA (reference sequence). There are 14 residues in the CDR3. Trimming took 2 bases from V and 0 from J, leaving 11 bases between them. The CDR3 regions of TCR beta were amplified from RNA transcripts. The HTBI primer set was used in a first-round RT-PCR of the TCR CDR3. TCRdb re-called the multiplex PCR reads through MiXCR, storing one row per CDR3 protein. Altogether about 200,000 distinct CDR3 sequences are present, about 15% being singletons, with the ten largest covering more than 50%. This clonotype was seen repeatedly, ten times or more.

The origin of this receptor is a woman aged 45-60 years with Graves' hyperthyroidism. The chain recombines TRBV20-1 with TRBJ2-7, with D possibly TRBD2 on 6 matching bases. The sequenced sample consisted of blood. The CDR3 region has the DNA TGCAGTGCTAGACCGGTAGCGGTCTCCTACGAGCAGTACTTC. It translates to CSARPVAVSYEQYF.